This T cell receptor beta chain is from a study of T cells in Graves' hyperthyroidism and ophthalmopathy. At the level of the study: Peripheral blood was secured at the point of initial diagnosis, before any treatment. Study results and caveats: Most thyroid clonotypes expanded above 0.001 were also detected in blood. The model anticipated ophthalmopathy a median about six months pre-onset.

The CDR3 contains 14 residues. Germline assignment: CDR1 ENHRY and CDR2 SYGVKD. V lost 6 bases and J lost 2; bases outside the gene matches: 4. RNA transcripts served as the template for amplifying TCR beta CDR3 regions. The HTBI primer set served for first-round RT-PCR of the TCR CDR3. MiXCR was run by TCRdb on the multiplex PCR reads, yielding one entry per CDR3 protein. Among hundreds of thousands of distinct CDR3 sequences listed, 12% to 15% were seen once. Exclusion followed for patients with uncontrolled infection, other autoimmune disease, pregnancy or lactation. On this clonotype itself: Its antigen remains unknown.

The receptor's source is a woman aged 18-35 years with Graves' hyperthyroidism. The sequencing input was blood. The J gene is TRBJ1-1, the V gene TRBV10-3; 9 nucleotides agree with TRBD1. This CDR3 reads CAIRATGGNTEAFF. CDR3 sequence (DNA): TGTGCCATCAGGGCAACAGGGGGCAACACTGAAGCTTTCTTT.